This TCR beta chain was identified during a study of Graves' ophthalmopathy and Graves' hyperthyroidism (dated by TCRdb to between 2017 and 2018). At the level of the whole study: Peripheral blood was collected before any treatment was given, at the time of initial diagnosis. To tell Graves' ophthalmopathy apart from Graves' hyperthyroidism, and to predict which patients would progress to ophthalmopathy, the study relied on TCR beta repertoire signatures. In total, 135 blood samples were TCR-sequenced: fewer than 50 ophthalmopathy, about 75 hyperthyroidism and approximately 17 hyperthyroidism-to-ophthalmopathy patients. To explore V-J signatures that separate ophthalmopathy from hyperthyroidism, a discovery set of 100 patients was enrolled, consisting of fewer than 45 with ophthalmopathy and around 60 with stable hyperthyroidism. An independent validation cohort comprised 18 hyperthyroidism patients and roughly 15 patients who later progressed from hyperthyroidism to ophthalmopathy. In over five hyperthyroidism patients, T-cell repertoires of thyroid tissue and blood were compared. Following sample collection, hyperthyroidism patients were given methimazole at a starting dose of 30 mg daily, and ophthalmopathy patients were given high-dose intravenous methylprednisolone.

To note about this clonotype: No cognate antigen has been identified for it. Base qualities are not provided; no much larger clone lies one nucleotide away.

Overall study results and their limits: Sample size was not statistically predetermined, and group allocation was not concealed from the investigators. In validation, the model predicted ophthalmopathy progression with more than 55% sensitivity and roughly 72% specificity; around twelve predicted patients were CT-confirmed with GO in a median of approximately 6.5 months. Ophthalmopathy was separated from stable hyperthyroidism by the 13-signature model with 85% to 90% sensitivity and 81% to 83% specificity in cross-validation and with 80%/75% in the test set. Most expanded thyroid clonotypes with frequency above 0.001 were also detected in blood, suggesting blood repertoires may reflect the thyroid immune response.

V and J are truncated by 7 bases and 3 bases respectively, leaving an intervening sequence of 16 bases. CDR1 is given as ENHRY and CDR2 as SYGVKD, both from the germline V gene. The CDR3 holds 15 amino acids from the cysteine to the phenylalanine. The retained sequence is limited to the CDR3, 45 bases, with the frame set at the first base. Ophthalmopathy patients were characterized by moderately to severely active disease, a Clinical Activity Score of at least 3, a NOSPECS grade of at least 4, and a disease duration under 3 months. Patients with other autoimmune diseases, uncontrolled infections, pregnancy or lactation were excluded. Clinical symptoms, serum thyroxine, TRAb, thyroid ultrasound and orbital computed tomography were used for diagnosis. Ficoll-Paque density gradient centrifugation was used to isolate PBMCs from under 11 ml of fresh peripheral blood. Trizol reagent was used to extract the total RNA, and its quality was then checked on an Agilent 2100 Bioanalyzer.

For repertoire sequencing, TCR beta CDR3 regions were amplified from RNA transcripts. A first-round RT-PCR used HTBI primers with the Qiagen OneStep RT-PCR kit, followed by a second-round multiplex PCR, size selection and purification. Libraries were sequenced paired-end with 100 bp reads on an Illumina HiSeq2000. As for the authors' bioinformatics: SOAPnuke was used for read processing, and reads with adapters, uncalled bases, a mean Phred below 15, or no exact constant-primer or identifier match were discarded. COPE v1.2.5 was used to merge high-quality paired reads. Each unique nucleotide sequence was defined as a clonotype, and clonotypes were aligned to IMGT TRB V, D and J references with MiTCR v1.1. The analysis was limited to V-J combinations with a frequency above 0.0001, which together covered 99.2% of repertoires. A TCR clonal expansion and chaos score per V-J combination was defined as the ratio of F50 clonal expansion to chaos observed in the TCRdist matrix. Welch's t-statistics and random forest were used to reduce the features to some 13 V-J combinations, which were then used as input to a naive Bayes classifier. Thyroid-blood repertoire similarity was quantified with the Morisita-Horn index. TCRdb's own reprocessing of the public reads used fastp at Q25 and MiXCR and kept productive beta chains. Every CDR3 protein is listed once, alongside the most common genes and DNA of its rows. For this entry, the V and J calls and clone size follow TCRdb and not the study's own pipeline. For this sample there are about 700,000 distinct CDR3 sequences; roughly two fifths appear just once. The ten biggest clones cover over 2.5% of the sample.

The rearrangement combines TRBV10-3 with TRBJ1-5; no D gene can be assigned with confidence. The source is an adult man with Graves' ophthalmopathy. Sequencing input: peripheral blood. CDR3 protein: CAITYSGIYNQPQHF. The DNA sequence is TGTGCCATCACCTATAGCGGGATCTACAATCAGCCCCAGCATTTT.